These 30 T cell receptor beta chains originate from one sample sequenced in a study of shared T cell receptors in the human thymus. TCRdb keeps only in-frame clones here, not all; method: immunoSEQ multiplex PCR. The profile covers 500,000 to 750,000 clones, with roughly 90% appearing a single time and approximately 0.01% taken by the ten largest. These same data were also listed under a study on human thymus T cells.

The sequenced sample consisted of thymocytes. Source of these receptors: a boy under two years old with a congenital heart defect.

The V call is TRBV19, the J call TRBJ1-2; D remains unclear. With 5 bases removed from V and 8 bases from J, the gap between germline ends came to 24 bases. This CDR3 spans 16 amino acids. Germline V lookup: CDR1 LNHDA, CDR2 SQIVND (reference sequence). In DNA form, the CDR3 reads TGTGCCAGTAGTTTCGGGTCCCCATCCCACTATGGCGGCTACACCTTC. Translating it yields CASSFGSPSHYGGYTF.

The chain links TRBV27 to TRBJ1-2; D is ambiguous. The CDR3 spans 13 residues. Trimming shortened V by 8 bases and J by 4 bases, and 14 bases separated the two germline ends. In germline, CDR1 is MNHEY, CDR2 SMNVEV (reference sequence). CDR3 region: CASRPGLGYGYTF. The CDR3 region has the DNA TGTGCCAGCCGTCCGGGGTTGGGCTATGGCTACACCTTC.

The chain combines TRBV5-4 with TRBJ1-1; 7 bases fit TRBD1. CDR1 is SGHNT and CDR2 is YYREEE in the germline V gene (reference sequence). This CDR3 is built from 13 residues. V gave up 5 bases and J gave up 4 bases; unmatched junction bases: 5. The CDR3 coding sequence is TGTGCCAGCAGGGGAGACAGGGCCACTGAAGCTTTCTTT. Its protein product is CASRGDRATEAFF.

In its sample, this clone was seen a few times. This chain connects TRBV7-5 to TRBJ2-2; no check of the table's D call, TRBD2, against the DNA was made. TRBV7-5 is annotated as a pseudogene. This CDR3 is 16 amino acids long. This CDR3 reads CARSLNRGQPTGELFF. The CDR3 DNA reads as TGTGCCAGAAGCTTAAACCGCGGGCAGCCTACCGGGGAGCTGTTTTTT.

The chain joins TRBV4-2 to TRBJ2-2; 7 bases are shared with TRBD2. The CDR3 sequence is 17 residues long. With 1 base clipped from V and 4 bases from J, the junction kept 9 bases outside the gene matches. From germline, CDR1 is LGHNA and CDR2 YNFKEQ. The CDR3, as DNA: TGTGCCAGCAGCCAAGGGAGGGAACGGGAGGTCACCGGGGAGCTGTTTTTT. This sequence encodes CASSQGREREVTGELFF.

The chain is built from TRBV18 and TRBJ2-3, with unresolved D. Trimming removed 2 bases from V and 6 bases from J, with 15 bases in between. The germline V gene has CDR1 KGHSH and CDR2 LQKENI. This CDR3 is 15 amino acids long. This CDR3 reads CASSPSAYASDTQYF. Written as DNA, the CDR3 is TGTGCCAGCTCACCAAGTGCGTACGCGAGCGATACGCAGTATTTT.

The chain combines TRBV9 with TRBJ2-1; 7 bases line up with TRBD2. The trim removed 4 bases at V and 6 bases at J, leaving 10 bases unmatched. Looked up from germline, CDR1 is SGDLS and CDR2 is YYNGEE. This CDR3 comprises 15 residues. The CDR3 sequence: CASSPSGTGGNEQFF. In nucleotides, the CDR3 is TGTGCCAGCAGCCCAAGCGGGACGGGGGGCAATGAGCAGTTCTTC.

This clone was detected only a few times. The genes are TRBV5-1 and TRBJ2-7; 8 nucleotides agree with TRBD2. Per the germline V gene, CDR1 is SGHRS and CDR2 is YFSETQ. The CDR3 totals 16 residues. V was clipped by 4 bases and J by 5 bases; unmatched bases: 14. The DNA of the CDR3 is TGCGCCAGCAGCCCGGACCCGGGACTAGTCGTCCACGAGCAGTACTTC. Residues: CASSPDPGLVVHEQYF.

The chain joins TRBV14 to TRBJ2-7, with 7 bases identical to TRBD2. The CDR3 contains 15 residues. V lost 6 bases and J lost 0; bases outside the gene matches: 8. Germline V gene data show CDR1 as SGHDN and CDR2 as FVKESK. This CDR3 reads CASREEREDSYEQYF. Written as DNA, the CDR3 is TGTGCCAGCAGGGAGGAGCGGGAAGACTCCTACGAGCAGTACTTC.

J is TRBJ1-5 and V is TRBV30; 10 bases match TRBD1. The ends lost 0 bases at V and 2 bases at J; junction bases unmatched: 13. CDR3 length equals 19 residues. Germline V gene sequence: CDR1 GTSNPN, CDR2 SVGIG (reference sequence). CDR3 DNA sequence: TGTGCCTGGAGTGTGGGGAGACAGGGGGCTGAGGCCCGCAATCAGCCCCAGCATTTT. Residues: CAWSVGRQGAEARNQPQHF.

V is TRBV27 and J is TRBJ2-1; D remains ambiguous. This CDR3 region has 16 residues. Germline V lookup: CDR1 MNHEY, CDR2 SMNVEV (reference sequence). The ends were cut back, 4 bases at V and 4 bases at J, with 17 bases in the middle. CDR3 coding DNA: TGTGCCAGCAGTTCCCCGAGTCGCGAGGCGTACAATGAGCAGTTCTTC. It specifies CASSSPSREAYNEQFF.

This chain joins TRBV11-1 and TRBJ2-7; D remains unclear. The V gene lost 5 bases and the J gene lost 2 bases, with 4 bases spanning the gap. The CDR3 runs 11 residues. Per germline, CDR1 SGHAT and CDR2 FQDESV (reference sequence). As DNA, the CDR3 is TGTGCCAGCAGCGAGACCTACGAGCAGTACTTC. Protein: CASSETYEQYF. Complete variable domain (other parts from reference TRBV11-1 and TRBJ2-7): EAEVAQSPRYKITEKSQAVAFWCDPISGHATLYWYRQILGQGPELLVQFQDESVVDDSQLPKDRFSAERLKGVDSTLKIQPAELGDSAMYLCASSETYEQYFGPGTRLTVT.

This sequence joins TRBV30 and TRBJ2-1, with 10 bases identical to TRBD2. There are 15 residues in the CDR3. J lost 4 bases, V lost 1 base, and 4 bases had no gene match. Germline values: CDR1 GTSNPN, CDR2 SVGIG (reference sequence). The CDR3, as DNA: TGTGCCTGGAGTGGGGGGACTAGCGAGTACAATGAGCAGTTCTTC. Its protein is CAWSGGTSEYNEQFF.

This CDR3 reads CASSRPGGVAGANVLTF. The CDR3 coding sequence is TGCGCCAGCAGCCGCCCCGGGGGGGTGGCCGGGGCCAACGTCCTGACTTTC. The chain employs TRBV5-1 and TRBJ2-6, with 8 positions matching TRBD2. This CDR3 contains 17 residues. Germline V gene lookup returns CDR1 SGHRS and CDR2 YFSETQ. With 4 bases clipped from V and 4 bases from J, the junction kept 10 bases outside the gene matches.

This clone has more than one count but fewer than ten. This chain connects TRBV7-8 to TRBJ2-1; 10 nucleotides align to TRBD2. Germline V gene lookup returns CDR1 SGHVS and CDR2 FQNEAQ. Trimming at V came to 4 bases and at J to 5 bases, leaving 17 bases not matched to a gene. This CDR3 has 19 residues. The CDR3 protein is CASSCLDPLLAGTHNEQFF. The CDR3 nucleotides are TGTGCCAGCAGCTGCCTGGACCCCCTACTAGCGGGAACACACAATGAGCAGTTCTTC.

The chain joins TRBV30 to TRBJ2-7; 8 bases match TRBD1. Germline V lookup: CDR1 GTSNPN, CDR2 SVGIG (reference sequence). There are 15 residues in the CDR3. V dropped 0 bases and J dropped 3; count of bases not matched to a gene: 7. The CDR3 loop is CAWSVRQGALYEQYF. For the CDR3, the DNA is TGTGCCTGGAGTGTACGGCAGGGGGCCCTCTACGAGCAGTACTTC.

V gene TRBV6-1 combines with J gene TRBJ1-2; no reliable D call. The CDR3 is 14 residues long. Per germline, CDR1 MNHNS and CDR2 SASEGT. V shed 7 bases and J shed 5 bases, with 17 bases lying between them. In DNA form, the CDR3 reads TGTGCCAGCAATTCATTCGGGGAAGAATATGGCTACACCTTC. It is translated as CASNSFGEEYGYTF.

The V gene is TRBV30, the J gene TRBJ1-2, with 7 bases aligning to TRBD1. CDR1 GTSNPN and CDR2 SVGIG come from the germline V gene (reference sequence). Unmatched junction bases numbered 3, after V lost 2 bases and J lost 6 bases. The CDR3 sequence is 12 residues long. CDR3 sequence reads: CAWSPGTDGYTF. The DNA for the CDR3 is TGTGCCTGGAGTCCCGGGACAGATGGCTACACCTTC.

The J gene is TRBJ1-1, the V gene TRBV10-1, with a possible D match to TRBD1 (5 bases). Germline V gives CDR1 WNHNN, CDR2 SYGVQD (reference sequence). This CDR3 has 15 amino acids. Trimming shortened V by 3 bases and J by 5 bases, and 16 bases separated the two germline ends. The CDR3 protein is CASSDSGWGRTEAFF. The CDR3 region has the DNA TGCGCCAGCAGTGACTCAGGGTGGGGAAGGACTGAAGCTTTCTTT.

The rearrangement links TRBV21-1 to TRBJ2-7; TRBD1 was called by the table and not checked on the DNA. TRBV21-1 is labeled a pseudogene. This CDR3 region has 15 residues. CDR3 nucleotide sequence: TGTGCCAGCAGCACGCGGACAGGGGATGTCCTCGAGCAGTACTTC. Encoded protein: CASSTRTGDVLEQYF.

The rearrangement joins TRBV9 to TRBJ2-7; 10 nucleotides line up with TRBD1. V was clipped by 3 bases and J by 4 bases; unmatched bases: 10. The CDR3 covers 16 residues. Germline V gene sequence: CDR1 SGDLS, CDR2 YYNGEE. The CDR3 loop reads CASSGPTDRGQYEQYF. The CDR3, as DNA: TGTGCCAGCAGCGGACCCACCGACAGGGGGCAATACGAGCAGTACTTC.

The sample holds a few counts of this clone. The chain couples TRBV15 to TRBJ1-1, with no clear D. Germline CDR1 is LNHNV and CDR2 is YYDKDF (reference sequence). The V end was cut by 0 bases, the J end by 1 base, with 9 bases between. The CDR3 spans 15 residues. CDR3 DNA sequence: TGTGCCACCAGCAGAGATTTATCCCCGAACACTGAAGCTTTCTTT. It encodes CATSRDLSPNTEAFF.

The chain joins TRBV7-9 to TRBJ2-7; TRBD2 aligns across 15 bases. CDR3 size: 16 residues. Germline V gene sequence: CDR1 SEHNR, CDR2 FQNEAQ (reference sequence). Unmatched junction bases numbered 6, after V lost 5 bases and J lost 4 bases. The chain's CDR3 is CASSAGLAGGGYEQYF. In nucleotides, the CDR3 is TGTGCCAGCAGCGCGGGACTAGCGGGAGGAGGGTACGAGCAGTACTTC.

This clone is a singleton in its sample. V usage is TRBV6-4 and J usage is TRBJ2-7; TRBD2 might be the D (6 bases). Looked up from germline, CDR1 is MRHNA and CDR2 is SNTAGT. With 3 bases removed from V and 6 bases from J, the gap between germline ends came to 12 bases. This CDR3 spans 13 amino acids. CDR3: CASSDSGRGEQYF. CDR3 nucleotides: TGTGCCAGCAGTGATTCGGGGCGGGGCGAGCAGTACTTC.

This clone was seen only once. Compared with germline, one end of the junction differs, possibly owing to a read error. The V and J genes are TRBV18 and TRBJ1-4; 8 bases line up with TRBD1. This CDR3 contains 14 residues. Germline V gene lookup returns CDR1 KGHSH and CDR2 LQKENI. The CDR3: CASSPDRGNQKLFF. In nucleotides, the CDR3 is TGTGCCAGCTCACCAGACAGGGGTAATCAAAAACTGTTTTTT. The whole variable domain, filled in from reference TRBV18 and TRBJ1-4, reads NAGVMQNPRHLVRRRGQEARLRCSPMKGHSHVYWYRQLPEEGLKFMVYLQKENIIDESGMPKERFSAEFPKEGPSILRIQQVVRGDSAAYFCASSPDRGNQKLFFGSGTQLSVL.

The sample holds one count of this clone. The chain links TRBV6-5 to TRBJ2-2, with 7 bases fitting TRBD2. The length of the CDR3 is 14 residues. V was clipped by 5 bases and J by 2 bases; unmatched bases: 2. Per germline, CDR1 MNHEY and CDR2 SVGAGI. The CDR3 reads CASSLADNTGELFF. Here the CDR3 DNA reads TGTGCCAGCAGTCTAGCGGATAACACCGGGGAGCTGTTTTTT.

The chain combines TRBV5-5 with TRBJ2-2, with a tentative D call TRBD2 (5 bases). This CDR3 spans 13 amino acids. Trimming stripped 0 bases from V and 6 bases from J, with 6 bases between. In germline, CDR1 is SGHKS, CDR2 YYEKEE (reference sequence). CDR3 sequence: CASSLVRAGELFF. The CDR3 region has the DNA TGTGCCAGCAGCTTGGTGAGGGCCGGGGAGCTGTTTTTT.

This chain uses TRBV10-3 with TRBJ1-5, with D possibly matching TRBD1 (5 bases). The CDR3 loop spans 17 amino acids. Germline CDR1 ENHRY, CDR2 SYGVKD. The V end was cut by 0 bases, the J end by 3 bases, with 15 bases between. CDR3 coding DNA: TGTGCCATCAGTGAGTCAATCGGGGGGGAAAACAATCAGCCCCAGCATTTT. Its protein is CAISESIGGENNQPQHF.

This chain uses TRBV4-3 with TRBJ2-3; TRBD2 is a possible D gene (5 bases). The V gene lost 0 bases and the J gene lost 4 bases, with 17 bases spanning the gap. Germline loops: CDR1 LGHNA, CDR2 YSLEER. The CDR3 totals 17 residues. The CDR3 region is CASSQDSPRGPADTQYF. The CDR3 nucleotides read TGCGCCAGCAGCCAAGACAGCCCCCGAGGGCCCGCAGATACGCAGTATTTT.

V gene TRBV7-9 combines with J gene TRBJ2-5; 10 nucleotides agree with TRBD2. The germline gives CDR1 SEHNR, CDR2 FQNEAQ (reference sequence). This CDR3 comprises 19 residues. Losses at the gene ends were 4 bases for V and 4 bases for J; bases not matched to a gene: 18. The DNA for the CDR3 is TGTGCCAGCAGCTCGTTACCCGCAAACGCTAGCGGGAGTGGAGAGACCCAGTACTTC. It encodes CASSSLPANASGSGETQYF.